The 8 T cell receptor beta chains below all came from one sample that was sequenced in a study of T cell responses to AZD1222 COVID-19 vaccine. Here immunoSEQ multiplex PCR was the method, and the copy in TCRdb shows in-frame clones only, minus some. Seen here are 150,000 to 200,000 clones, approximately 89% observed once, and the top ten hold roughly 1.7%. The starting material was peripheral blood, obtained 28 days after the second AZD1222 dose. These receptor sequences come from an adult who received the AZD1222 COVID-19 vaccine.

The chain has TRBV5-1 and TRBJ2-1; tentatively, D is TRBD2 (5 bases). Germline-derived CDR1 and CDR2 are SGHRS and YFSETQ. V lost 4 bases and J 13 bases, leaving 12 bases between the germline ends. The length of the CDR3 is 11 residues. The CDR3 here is CASSLGLVQFF. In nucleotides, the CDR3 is TGCGCCAGCAGCCTAGGACTTGTTCAGTTCTTC. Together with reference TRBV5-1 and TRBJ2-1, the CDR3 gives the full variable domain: KAGVTQTPRYLIKTRGQQVTLSCSPISGHRSVSWYQQTPGQGLQFLFEYFSETQRNKGNFPGRFSGRQFSNSRSEMNVSTLELGDSALYLCASSLGLVQFFGPGTRLTVL.

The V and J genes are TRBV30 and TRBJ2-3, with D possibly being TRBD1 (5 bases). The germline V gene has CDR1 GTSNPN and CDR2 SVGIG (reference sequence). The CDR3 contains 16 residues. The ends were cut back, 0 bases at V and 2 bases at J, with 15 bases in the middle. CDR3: CAWSVPMGRFTDTQYF. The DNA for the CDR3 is TGTGCCTGGAGTGTACCCATGGGGCGTTTCACAGATACGCAGTATTTT.

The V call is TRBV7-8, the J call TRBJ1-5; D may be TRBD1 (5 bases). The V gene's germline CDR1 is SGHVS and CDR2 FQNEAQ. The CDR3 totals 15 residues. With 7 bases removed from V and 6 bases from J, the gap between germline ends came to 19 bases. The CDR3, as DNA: TGTGCCAGCACTCCTCTTGGGGGGGAGGGTCAGCCCCAGCATTTT. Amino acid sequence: CASTPLGGEGQPQHF.

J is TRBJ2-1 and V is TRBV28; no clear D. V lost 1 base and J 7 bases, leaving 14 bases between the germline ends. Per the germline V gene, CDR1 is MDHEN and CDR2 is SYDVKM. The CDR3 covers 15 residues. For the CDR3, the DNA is TGTGCCAGCAGTTTATCTAGACTCCCCCTTAATGAGCAGTTCTTC. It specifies CASSLSRLPLNEQFF.

CDR3 protein: CASRGTDYSNQPQHF. CDR3 nucleotide sequence: TGTGCCAGCAGAGGGACCGACTATAGCAATCAGCCCCAGCATTTT. The chain uses TRBV28 and TRBJ1-5, with D possibly matching TRBD1 (5 bases). This CDR3 contains 15 residues. Trimming took 6 bases from V and 0 from J, leaving 12 bases between them. Per the germline V gene, CDR1 is MDHEN and CDR2 is SYDVKM.

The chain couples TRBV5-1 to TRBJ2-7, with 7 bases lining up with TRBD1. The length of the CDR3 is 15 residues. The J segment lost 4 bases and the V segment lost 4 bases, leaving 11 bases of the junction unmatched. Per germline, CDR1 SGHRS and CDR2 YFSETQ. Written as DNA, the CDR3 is TGCGCCAGCAGCCGGGGACAGTCAAACGAGTACGAGCAGTACTTC. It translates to CASSRGQSNEYEQYF.

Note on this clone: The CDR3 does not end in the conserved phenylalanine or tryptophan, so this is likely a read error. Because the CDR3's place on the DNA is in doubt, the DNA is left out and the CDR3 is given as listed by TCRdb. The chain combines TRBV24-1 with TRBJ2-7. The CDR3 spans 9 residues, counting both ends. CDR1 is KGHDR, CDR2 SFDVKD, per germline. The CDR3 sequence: CATMGGASA.

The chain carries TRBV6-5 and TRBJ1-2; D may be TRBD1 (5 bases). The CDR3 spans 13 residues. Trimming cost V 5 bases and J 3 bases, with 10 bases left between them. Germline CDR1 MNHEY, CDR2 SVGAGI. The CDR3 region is CASSPGTYYGYTF. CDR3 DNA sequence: TGTGCCAGCAGTCCCGGGACGTACTATGGCTACACCTTC.